Below, 22 T cell receptor beta chains from the same sample are listed, as sequenced in a study of tissue T cells after allogeneic stem cell transplantation. Measured with immunoSEQ multiplex PCR; TCRdb has only the in-frame clones, and not every one. Of some 25,000 clones detected, less than 85% appear once; the ten largest clones hold around 7.2%. This specimen consisted of tissue from the ileum, obtained at autopsy. The source of these receptors is a female donor older than 55 with lung cancer.

In this sample, this clone turned up a few times. V usage is TRBV12-2 and J usage is TRBJ2-7; the DNA was not used to check the table's D call, TRBD2. TRBV12-2 is flagged as a pseudogene. CDR3 length equals 14 residues. The CDR3 nucleotides read TGTGCAAGTCGCTTAGTTAGCGGGGCCGACGAGCAGTACTTC. Protein product: CASRLVSGADEQYF.

The chain uses TRBV6-5 and TRBJ2-1; D unresolved. V gave up 5 bases and J gave up 8 bases, with 16 bases separating them. This CDR3 contains 14 residues. Germline CDR1 MNHEY, CDR2 SVGAGI. The CDR3, as DNA: TGTGCCAGCAGTCCCGCTAATCCGCGCTATGAGCAGTTCTTC. Amino acid sequence: CASSPANPRYEQFF.

The genes are TRBV11-2 and TRBJ1-2; 8 nucleotides align to TRBD1. The CDR3 is 16 residues long. The V gene's germline CDR1 is SGHAT and CDR2 FQNNGV. V lost 1 base to trimming and J lost 7 bases; unmatched junction nucleotides: 11. CDR3 protein: CASSLVPGQGFSGYTF. In DNA form, the CDR3 reads TGTGCCAGCAGCTTAGTTCCCGGACAGGGCTTCAGTGGCTACACCTTC.

This clone has a single count. The V call is TRBV24-1, the J call TRBJ2-1; 7 bases line up with TRBD2. CDR1 and CDR2 from the germline V gene are KGHDR and SFDVKD. This CDR3 has 15 residues. V lost 4 bases to trimming and J lost 3 bases; unmatched junction nucleotides: 5. This chain's CDR3 is CATSELASGYNEQFF. The CDR3 nucleotides read TGTGCCACCAGTGAGTTGGCTAGCGGCTACAATGAGCAGTTCTTC.

This clone showed up just a few times. The DNA of the CDR3 is TGTGCCAGCAGCTTGACGGGACAGGGAAACGGATTTTTCGATCAGCCCCAGCATTTT. It is translated as CASSLTGQGNGFFDQPQHF. This sequence joins TRBV5-5 and TRBJ1-5, with 9 bases aligning to TRBD1. Germline V gives CDR1 SGHKS, CDR2 YYEKEE (reference sequence). The V segment lost 1 base and the J segment 5 bases; nucleotides outside the gene matches: 16. The CDR3 contains 19 residues. Filled out from reference TRBV5-5 and TRBJ1-5, the complete variable domain reads DAGVTQSPTHLIKTRGQQVTLRCSPISGHKSVSWYQQVLGQGPQFIFQYYEKEERGRGNFPDRFSARQFPNYSSELNVNALLLGDSALYLCASSLTGQGNGFFDQPQHFGDGTRLSIL.

Concerning this clone: At one end the junction does not follow the germline gene, possibly because of a read error. The chain carries TRBV7-2 and TRBJ1-2; TRBD1 matches 7 bases. Germline CDR1 reads SGHTA; CDR2 reads FQGNSA. The CDR3 covers 10 residues. CDR3 sequence (DNA): TGTGCCAGCAGCTCCTCAGGGGGGTTCTTC. This gives the protein CASSSSGGFF.

The J gene is TRBJ2-7, the V gene TRBV11-3; D remains unclear. The V and J ends lost 1 base and 0 bases respectively, with 10 bases between them. This CDR3 is built from 15 residues. The germline CDR1 and CDR2 sequences are SGHNT and YENEEA. The CDR3 spells CASSLGGSSSYEQYF. The CDR3 nucleotides read TGTGCCAGCAGCTTAGGTGGCTCAAGCTCCTACGAGCAGTACTTC. The full variable domain, its missing parts supplied by reference TRBV11-3 and TRBJ2-7, is EAGVVQSPRYKIIEKKQPVAFWCNPISGHNTLYWYLQNLGQGPELLIRYENEEAVDDSQLPKDRFSAERLKGVDSTLKIQPAELGDSAVYLCASSLGGSSSYEQYFGPGTRLTVT.

The chain combines TRBV7-2 with TRBJ1-1; weak D call: TRBD1 (5 bases). The V end lost 5 bases, the J end lost 6 bases, and 13 bases lay between the germline ends. The CDR3 spans 13 residues. Looked up from germline, CDR1 is SGHTA and CDR2 is FQGNSA. The chain's CDR3 is CASSKQVSSEAFF. As DNA, the CDR3 is TGTGCCAGCAGCAAACAGGTTTCCTCTGAAGCTTTCTTT.

V gene TRBV9 combines with J gene TRBJ2-3; 7 nucleotides line up with TRBD2. The CDR3 sequence is 14 residues long. With V trimmed by 4 bases and J by 6 bases, 8 bases remained unmatched. Germline V lookup: CDR1 SGDLS, CDR2 YYNGEE. The CDR3 region has the DNA TGTGCCAGCAGCCCTAGGACTAGTTCGGATACGCAGTATTTT. Translated: CASSPRTSSDTQYF.

The chain employs TRBV6-5 and TRBJ2-2; D is possibly TRBD2 (6 bases). V lost 8 bases and J lost 2, with 15 bases in between. Germline CDR1 and CDR2: MNHEY and SVGAGI. The CDR3 is made up of 15 amino acids. The CDR3 region is CASRWGGTNTGELFF. The CDR3 bases are TGTGCCAGCCGGTGGGGCGGGACTAACACCGGGGAGCTGTTTTTT.

V is TRBV4-3 and J is TRBJ1-6, with D perhaps matching TRBD1 (5 bases). From germline, CDR1 is LGHNA and CDR2 YSLEER. The V end was cut by 1 base, the J end by 9 bases, with 13 bases between. CDR3 length equals 15 residues. The CDR3 loop is CASSQAGGGRSPLHF. CDR3 DNA sequence: TGCGCCAGCAGCCAAGCGGGGGGGGGACGTTCACCCCTCCACTTT.

This chain uses TRBV7-2 with TRBJ1-4, with 10 bases matching TRBD1. The length of the CDR3 is 14 residues. J lost 8 bases, V lost 5 bases, and 5 bases had no gene match. The germline V gene has CDR1 SGHTA and CDR2 FQGNSA. The chain's CDR3 is CASSPDRGGEKLFF. DNA of the CDR3: TGTGCCAGCAGCCCGGACAGGGGGGGGGAAAAACTGTTTTTT. Supplemented by reference TRBV7-2 and TRBJ1-4, the full variable domain reads GAGVSQSPSNKVTEKGKDVELRCDPISGHTALYWYRQSLGQGLEFLIYFQGNSAPDKSGLPSDRFSAERTGGSVSTLTIQRTQQEDSAVYLCASSPDRGGEKLFFGSGTQLSVL.

The V and J genes are TRBV6-1 and TRBJ1-4; D call uncertain. Germline CDR1 reads MNHNS; CDR2 reads SASEGT. The length of the CDR3 is 14 residues. Trimming stripped 0 bases from V and 8 bases from J, with 10 bases between. The chain's CDR3 is CASSEAGGPEKLFF. The CDR3 DNA sequence: TGTGCCAGCAGTGAAGCGGGAGGACCAGAAAAACTGTTTTTT.

The genes are TRBV18 and TRBJ2-1; 14 bases agree with TRBD2. Looked up from germline, CDR1 is KGHSH and CDR2 is LQKENI. V gave up 0 bases and J gave up 5 bases; unmatched junction bases: 6. CDR3 size: 18 residues. This CDR3 is CASSPPIGTSGSNNEQFF. CDR3 DNA: TGTGCCAGCTCACCACCTATCGGGACTAGCGGGAGTAACAATGAGCAGTTCTTC. Filled out from reference TRBV18 and TRBJ2-1, the complete variable domain reads NAGVMQNPRHLVRRRGQEARLRCSPMKGHSHVYWYRQLPEEGLKFMVYLQKENIIDESGMPKERFSAEFPKEGPSILRIQQVVRGDSAAYFCASSPPIGTSGSNNEQFFGPGTRLTVL.

J is TRBJ2-2 and V is TRBV7-8; 7 bases fit TRBD1. This CDR3 spans 14 amino acids. V lost 6 bases, J lost 5 bases, and 6 bases stayed unmatched. Germline V gene lookup returns CDR1 SGHVS and CDR2 FQNEAQ. This CDR3 is CASRNTGATGELFF. In DNA form, the CDR3 reads TGTGCCAGCAGAAACACAGGGGCGACCGGGGAGCTGTTTTTT.

The J gene is TRBJ2-2, the V gene TRBV7-8, with 8 bases identical to TRBD1. The CDR3 has 16 residues. Trimming took 5 bases from V and 4 from J; bases not matched to a gene: 9. CDR1 and CDR2 (germline): SGHVS, FQNEAQ. The CDR3 sequence: CASSADRVSSTGELFF. DNA for the CDR3: TGTGCCAGCAGCGCGGACAGGGTTTCGAGCACCGGGGAGCTGTTTTTT.

The chain recombines TRBV28 with TRBJ1-2; D perhaps matches TRBD1 (5 bases). CDR3 length equals 16 residues. CDR1 MDHEN and CDR2 SYDVKM come from the germline V gene. V was clipped by 5 bases and J by 6 bases, with 22 bases between them. Written as DNA, the CDR3 is TGTGCCAGCAGTCCACCTTTGGGGGTTGTCGAAGATGGCTACACCTTC. The encoded protein is CASSPPLGVVEDGYTF.

The chain recombines TRBV3-1 (or the pseudogene TRBV3-2) with TRBJ2-2; D tentatively fits TRBD1 or TRBD2 (6 bases each). The CDR3 extends over 15 amino acids. V was trimmed by 1 base and J by 4 bases, leaving 10 bases between them. Germline assignment: CDR1 LGHDT and CDR2 YNNKEL (reference sequence). CDR3 protein: CASSQAGGLTGELFF. DNA for the CDR3: TGTGCCAGCAGCCAAGCCGGGGGCCTCACCGGGGAGCTGTTTTTT.

The chain carries TRBV6-4 and TRBJ1-1; D gene unclear. The germline CDR1 and CDR2 sequences are MRHNA and SNTAGT. CDR3 length equals 13 residues. Trimming stripped 4 bases from V and 0 bases from J, with 6 bases between. The CDR3 nucleotides are TGTGCCAGCAGTGTTACATTGAACACTGAAGCTTTCTTT. The encoded protein is CASSVTLNTEAFF.

The chain carries TRBV5-1 and TRBJ2-3; a possible D gene is TRBD2 (5 bases). V lost 5 bases, J lost 6 bases, and 16 bases lay in between. Germline CDR1 SGHRS, CDR2 YFSETQ. This CDR3 is 14 amino acids long. The CDR3 DNA sequence: TGCGCCAGCAGTCTCGGAGGTCCCTGGGATACGCAGTATTTT. It translates to CASSLGGPWDTQYF.

V and J are TRBV7-9 and TRBJ1-1; D remains unclear. Germline values: CDR1 SEHNR, CDR2 FQNEAQ (reference sequence). V was trimmed by 5 bases and J by 5 bases, leaving 12 bases between them. The CDR3 contains 13 residues. The CDR3 region has the DNA TGTGCCAGCAGCGGGCGGCGTAGGACTGAAGCTTTCTTT. Residues: CASSGRRRTEAFF. Complete variable domain (other parts from reference TRBV7-9 and TRBJ1-1): DTGVSQNPRHKITKRGQNVTFRCDPISEHNRLYWYRQTLGQGPEFLTYFQNEAQLEKSRLLSDRFSAERPKGSFSTLEIQRTEQGDSAMYLCASSGRRRTEAFFGQGTRLTVV.

The chain uses TRBV6-5 and TRBJ1-4; a weak D match, TRBD1 (6 bases). The germline V gene encodes CDR1 MNHEY and CDR2 SVGAGI. The CDR3 sequence is 13 residues long. V gave up 9 bases and J gave up 2 bases, with 10 bases separating them. CDR3 sequence: CASSRGTNEKLFF. Written as DNA, the CDR3 is TGTGCCAGTAGCAGGGGTACTAATGAAAAACTGTTTTTT.